This T cell receptor (beta chain) was sequenced during a study of beta chain features in type 1 diabetes. The study, taken as a whole, reports: Sequencing from cDNA could over-represent high-TCR-expressing cells. At VDJ recombination sites, type 1 diabetes patients had fewer insertions and more deleted nucleotides. TCRB CDR3 length was moderately but significantly reduced in all four CD4+ subsets of Type 1 diabetes patients.

This clone was seen more than once but under ten times. Antigen specificity is unknown. TCRB transcripts that were expressed got sequenced, as all of the isolated RNA had been reverse transcribed. Assay used: immunoSEQ multiplex PCR; TCRdb lists only in-frame clones, some missing. The profile covers a few hundred thousand clones, with over 8.5% appearing a single time and approximately 0.035% taken by the ten largest. Material: naive CD4+ T cells from blood. The TCR comes from a woman under 30 in good health.

The DNA of the CDR3 is TGTGCCAGCAGCCAAGTTAACAGGGGGACGGGCGAGCAGTACTTC. Its protein is CASSQVNRGTGEQYF. J is TRBJ2-7 and V is TRBV14; 8 bases map to TRBD1. This CDR3 contains 15 residues. Germline-derived CDR1 and CDR2 are SGHDN and FVKESK. V dropped 1 base and J dropped 6; count of bases not matched to a gene: 8.